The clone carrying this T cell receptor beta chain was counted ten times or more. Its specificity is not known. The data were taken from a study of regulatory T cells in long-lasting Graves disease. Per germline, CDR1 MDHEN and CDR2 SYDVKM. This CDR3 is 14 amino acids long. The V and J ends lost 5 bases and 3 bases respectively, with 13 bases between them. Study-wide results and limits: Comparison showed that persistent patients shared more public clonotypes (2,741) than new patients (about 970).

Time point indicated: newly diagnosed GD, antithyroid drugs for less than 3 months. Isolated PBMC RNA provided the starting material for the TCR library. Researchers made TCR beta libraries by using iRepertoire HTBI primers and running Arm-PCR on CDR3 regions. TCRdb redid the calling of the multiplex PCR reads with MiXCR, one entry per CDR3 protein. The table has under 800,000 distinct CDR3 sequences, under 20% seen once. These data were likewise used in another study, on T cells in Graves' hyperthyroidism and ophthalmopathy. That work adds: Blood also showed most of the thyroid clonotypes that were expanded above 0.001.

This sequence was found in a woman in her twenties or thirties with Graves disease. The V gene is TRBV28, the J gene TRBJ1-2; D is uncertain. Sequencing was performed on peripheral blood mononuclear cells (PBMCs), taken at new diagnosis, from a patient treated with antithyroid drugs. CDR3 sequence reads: CASSPVERDYGYTF. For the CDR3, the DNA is TGTGCCAGCAGTCCGGTGGAGAGGGACTATGGCTACACCTTC.